One and the same sample provided the 9 T cell receptor beta chains below, sequenced in a study of shared clonotypes between healthy human individuals. TCRdb's table, derived via immunoSEQ multiplex PCR, lists solely in-frame clones and lacks some. The sample holds approximately 330,000 clones; around four fifths are singletons and the top ten take under 11%. Sequencing used memory CD4+ T cells sorted from blood. The subset was: CD45RA-negative fraction. These receptors came from a man under 40 in good health.

This clone was detected a few times. The chain has TRBV7-9 and TRBJ1-2; D not resolved. The V and J ends lost 1 base and 7 bases respectively, with 10 bases between them. CDR3 length: 13 amino acids. Per the germline V gene, CDR1 is SEHNR and CDR2 is FQNEAQ (reference sequence). The CDR3 is CASSLDLHLGYTF. CDR3 in DNA: TGTGCCAGCAGCTTAGATCTACACCTTGGCTACACCTTC.

The chain recombines TRBV6-5 with TRBJ2-5; TRBD1 is a possible D gene (6 bases). V lost 8 bases and J 7 bases, leaving 14 bases between the germline ends. Germline V gives CDR1 MNHEY, CDR2 SVGAGI. The CDR3 consists of 12 residues. Here the CDR3 reads CASVEEGGTQYF. The CDR3, as DNA: TGTGCCAGCGTGGAGGAAGGGGGGACCCAGTACTTC.

In its sample, this clone was seen many times. The chain links TRBV5-1 to TRBJ2-5; 10 bases align to TRBD1. Germline loops: CDR1 SGHRS, CDR2 YFSETQ. J gave up 4 bases and V 2 bases, and 5 bases lay outside the gene matches. The CDR3 is made up of 15 amino acids. CDR3 residues: CASSFGDRGRETQYF. The CDR3, as DNA: TGCGCCAGCAGCTTTGGGGACAGGGGTCGAGAGACCCAGTACTTC.

The chain has TRBV18 and TRBJ2-2, with 7 bases that match TRBD1. CDR3 length equals 13 residues. The V segment lost 2 bases and the J segment 10 bases; nucleotides outside the gene matches: 4. Germline-derived CDR1 and CDR2 are KGHSH and LQKENI. The CDR3 is CASSPRGGKELFF. In DNA, the CDR3 is TGTGCCAGCTCACCAAGAGGGGGCAAGGAGCTGTTTTTT.

In nucleotides, the CDR3 is TGCGCCAGCCAAGTCGGTGGAGACACAGATACGCAGTATTTT. This codes for CASQVGGDTDTQYF. The rearrangement uses TRBV5-1 and TRBJ2-3, with no clear D. Looked up from germline, CDR1 is SGHRS and CDR2 is YFSETQ. V lost 7 bases and J lost 2, with 14 bases in between. This CDR3 has 14 amino acids.

V is TRBV18 and J is TRBJ2-6; D is undetermined. The CDR3 covers 13 residues. Trimming cost V 6 bases and J 0 bases, with 3 bases left between them. Looked up from germline, CDR1 is KGHSH and CDR2 is LQKENI. CDR3 loop: CASSRSGANVLTF. DNA of the CDR3: TGTGCCAGCTCCCGCTCTGGGGCCAACGTCCTGACTTTC.

The chain joins TRBV11-3 to TRBJ2-1; 10 bases are a match to TRBD2. CDR3 length: 14 amino acids. V trimming: 4 bases; J trimming: 6 bases; junction bases outside the gene matches: 3. Germline V gene data show CDR1 as SGHNT and CDR2 as YENEEA. CDR3 region: CASSSLAGSNEQFF. Written as DNA, the CDR3 is TGTGCCAGCAGCTCACTAGCGGGAAGCAATGAGCAGTTCTTC.

Comments on this clone: One junction end disagrees with the germline gene, perhaps due to a read error. The chain combines TRBV18 with TRBJ2-3, with no clear D. This CDR3 is 13 amino acids long. CDR1 and CDR2 (germline): KGHSH, LQKENI. CDR3 region: CASSSPGRDTQYF. The CDR3 DNA follows: TGTGCCAGCTCATCACCGGGCCGGGATACGCAGTATTTT.

This chain links TRBV11-2 with TRBJ2-1, with D perhaps TRBD2 (6 bases). Germline V gene lookup returns CDR1 SGHAT and CDR2 FQNNGV. CDR3 size: 15 residues. V was trimmed by 5 bases and J by 7 bases, leaving 18 bases between them. As DNA, the CDR3 is TGTGCCAGCAGCCCCCCCGAGACTAGTATTAATGAGCAGTTCTTC. Amino acid sequence: CASSPPETSINEQFF.